A selection of T cell receptor beta chains follows, all from one sample in a study of cytomegalovirus exposure and HLA in healthy donors. Clones were sequenced by immunoSEQ multiplex PCR, and TCRdb holds only the in-frame ones, with some missing. This sample has 130,000 or so clones, with about 70% found just once. Sequencing used PBMCs. These receptors were taken from a woman aged 40-49 years in good health and CMV-seronegative. The CDR3 runs from the conserved cysteine through the conserved F or W. The D gene is left open where the match is weak. Part of the rows lack a size; the others show once, few, many or a class for expanded clones.

j_gene: TRBJ2-7; d_gene: TRBD1; v_gene: TRBV13; abundance: few; CDR3nt: TGTGCCAGCACTGGACAGGAATCCTACGAGCAGTACTTC; CDR3aa: CASTGQESYEQYF
j_gene: TRBJ1-4; d_gene: -; v_gene: TRBV5-1; abundance: -; CDR3nt: TGCGCCAGCAGCGTCCGGGCCACAGGGAATGAAAAACTGTTTTTT; CDR3aa: CASSVRATGNEKLFF
j_gene: TRBJ1-4; d_gene: -; v_gene: TRBV7-6; abundance: -; CDR3nt: TGTGCCAGCAGCTTAGGCGGGGGCCCCACTAATGAAAAACTGTTTTTT; CDR3aa: CASSLGGGPTNEKLFF
j_gene: TRBJ1-2; d_gene: -; v_gene: TRBV6-1; abundance: -; CDR3nt: TGTGCCAGCAGTGTGGGCCAACTGAACTATGGCTACACCTTC; CDR3aa: CASSVGQLNYGYTF
j_gene: TRBJ1-2; d_gene: TRBD1; v_gene: TRBV6-5; abundance: -; CDR3nt: TGTGCCAGCAGTTACTCGGGGACAGGGGTCTATGGCTACACCTTC; CDR3aa: CASSYSGTGVYGYTF
j_gene: TRBJ1-2; d_gene: -; v_gene: TRBV27; abundance: -; CDR3nt: TGTGCCAGCAGTCCCATTAGCGACAGGCGTGATGGCTACACCTTC; CDR3aa: CASSPISDRRDGYTF
j_gene: TRBJ2-5; d_gene: TRBD2; v_gene: TRBV5-1; abundance: few; CDR3nt: TGCGCCAGCAGCTTGGCCTCGGGACTAGCGGGGGCAAAGTACTTC; CDR3aa: CASSLASGLAGAKYF
j_gene: TRBJ2-7; d_gene: -; v_gene: TRBV2; abundance: -; CDR3nt: TGTGCCAGCAGTTATATATACGAGCAGTACTTC; CDR3aa: CASSYIYEQYF
j_gene: TRBJ2-5; d_gene: -; v_gene: TRBV19; abundance: -; CDR3nt: TGTGCCACCGACTCGGGGGAGACCCAGTACTTC; CDR3aa: CATDSGETQYF
j_gene: TRBJ2-3; d_gene: TRBD2; v_gene: TRBV2; abundance: -; CDR3nt: TGTGCCAGCAGCAGCGGGGGGTTCGGGGATACGCAGTATTTT; CDR3aa: CASSSGGFGDTQYF
j_gene: TRBJ2-3; d_gene: TRBD2; v_gene: TRBV30; abundance: once; CDR3nt: TGTGCCTCCTCGACTAGCGGGAGCACAGATACGCAGTATTTT; CDR3aa: CASSTSGSTDTQYF
j_gene: TRBJ1-2; d_gene: TRBD1; v_gene: TRBV30; abundance: -; CDR3nt: TGTGCCTCGGACAGGGGCTATGGCTACACCTTC; CDR3aa: CASDRGYGYTF
j_gene: TRBJ1-5; d_gene: -; v_gene: TRBV7-3; abundance: -; CDR3nt: TGTGCCAGCAGCTCGAGCCTAAATCAGCCCCAGCATTTT; CDR3aa: CASSSSLNQPQHF
j_gene: TRBJ1-6; d_gene: -; v_gene: TRBV2; abundance: -; CDR3nt: TGTGCCAGCAGTGAAGGGGGGGGCATGCCCCTCCACTTT; CDR3aa: CASSEGGGMPLHF
j_gene: TRBJ1-1; d_gene: TRBD1; v_gene: TRBV9; abundance: -; CDR3nt: TGTGCCAGCAGCGACCGGGACAGGGACGCTGAAGCTTTCTTT; CDR3aa: CASSDRDRDAEAFF
j_gene: TRBJ2-5; d_gene: -; v_gene: TRBV5-5; abundance: -; CDR3nt: TGTGCCAGCAGCTTCCCGGCAGCGCAAGAGACCCAGTACTTC; CDR3aa: CASSFPAAQETQYF
j_gene: TRBJ1-2; d_gene: -; v_gene: TRBV9; abundance: -; CDR3nt: TGTGCCAGCAGCCGCGATGGTAACTATGGCTACACCTTC; CDR3aa: CASSRDGNYGYTF
j_gene: TRBJ1-1; d_gene: -; v_gene: TRBV7-3; abundance: -; CDR3nt: TGTGCCAGCAGCTTATCAGGATTGAACACTGAAGCTTTCTTT; CDR3aa: CASSLSGLNTEAFF
j_gene: TRBJ2-2; d_gene: TRBD1; v_gene: TRBV5-1; abundance: -; CDR3nt: TGCGCCAGCAGCTCCGGGACAGGGCCGAACACCGGGGAGCTGTTTTTT; CDR3aa: CASSSGTGPNTGELFF
j_gene: TRBJ1-1; d_gene: TRBD1; v_gene: TRBV30; abundance: -; CDR3nt: TGTGCCTGGAGCGTGACAGGGGTGAGGACTGAAGCTTTCTTT; CDR3aa: CAWSVTGVRTEAFF
j_gene: TRBJ1-4; d_gene: -; v_gene: TRBV5-4; abundance: few; CDR3nt: TGTGCCAGCAGTCCGGGGGGACCTAATGAAAAACTGTTTTTT; CDR3aa: CASSPGGPNEKLFF
j_gene: TRBJ2-2; d_gene: -; v_gene: TRBV11-2; abundance: once; CDR3nt: TGTGCCAGCAGCTTAGACGGGATGAACACCGGGGAGCTGTTTTTT; CDR3aa: CASSLDGMNTGELFF
j_gene: TRBJ1-5; d_gene: TRBD1; v_gene: TRBV7-8; abundance: -; CDR3nt: TGTGCCAGCAGCTTATCGTTTACAGGGGACAATCAGCCCCAGCATTTT; CDR3aa: CASSLSFTGDNQPQHF
j_gene: TRBJ2-7; d_gene: TRBD1; v_gene: TRBV28; abundance: -; CDR3nt: TGTGCCAGCCCCCCCCGGGGACAGCTACCCTACGAGCAGTACTTC; CDR3aa: CASPPRGQLPYEQYF
j_gene: TRBJ1-4; d_gene: TRBD1; v_gene: TRBV7-6; abundance: -; CDR3nt: TGTGCCAGCAGCCCTAGATCAGGGACAGGTTTAAATGAAAAACTGTTTTTT; CDR3aa: CASSPRSGTGLNEKLFF
j_gene: TRBJ2-3; d_gene: TRBD1; v_gene: TRBV5-1; abundance: -; CDR3nt: TGCGCCAGCAGCTTGGACCACAGGGGGCACGGCACAGATACGCAGTATTTT; CDR3aa: CASSLDHRGHGTDTQYF